These 30 T cell receptor beta chains came from one sample sequenced in a study of shared clonotypes between healthy human individuals. Positive CCR7 selection of CD45RO-negative cells yielded the naive CD8 cells, and terminally differentiated effector memory CD45RA+ cells were excluded. Clones were read by immunoSEQ multiplex PCR, and TCRdb kept only the in-frame ones, dropping some. The table records some 1,900,000 clones, approximately 95% of them present only once. Sequencing input: naive CD8+ T cells sorted from blood. The receptors originated from a man aged 18-30 years in good health.

This chain uses TRBV4-3 with TRBJ1-4; 7 nucleotides agree with TRBD1. J was trimmed by 6 bases and V by 1 base; bases with no gene match: 8. Germline values: CDR1 LGHNA, CDR2 YSLEER. This CDR3 is 16 amino acids long. The CDR3 protein is CASSQVWTGEDEKLFF. The CDR3 DNA sequence: TGCGCCAGCAGCCAAGTTTGGACAGGAGAAGATGAAAAACTGTTTTTT.

The rearrangement links TRBV2 to TRBJ2-7; 9 bases line up with TRBD1. Germline V gene lookup returns CDR1 SNHLY and CDR2 FYNNEI. J was trimmed by 3 bases and V by 8 bases; bases with no gene match: 8. CDR3 length equals 14 residues. In nucleotides, the CDR3 is TGTGCCAGCCGGTTCGGGACAGGGAGCTACGAGCAGTACTTC. This encodes CASRFGTGSYEQYF.

V usage is TRBV27 and J usage is TRBJ2-5; 9 bases are shared with TRBD2. V dropped 5 bases and J dropped 5; count of bases not matched to a gene: 6. In germline, CDR1 is MNHEY, CDR2 SMNVEV (reference sequence). The CDR3 is 14 residues long. CDR3 sequence (DNA): TGTGCCAGCAGTGGGGGGACTAGCTACGAGACCCAGTACTTC. Its protein product is CASSGGTSYETQYF.

The chain links TRBV6-5 to TRBJ1-5; 7 bases line up with TRBD1. The CDR3 sequence is 14 residues long. Unmatched junction bases numbered 10, after V lost 6 bases and J lost 8 bases. CDR1 MNHEY and CDR2 SVGAGI come from the germline V gene. CDR3 in amino acids: CASSPETGFEPQHF. The CDR3 DNA follows: TGTGCCAGCAGCCCAGAGACAGGGTTTGAGCCCCAGCATTTT.

The V and J genes are TRBV29-1 and TRBJ2-5; the D gene could be TRBD1 or TRBD2 (5 bases each). V shed 3 bases and J shed 11 bases, with 16 bases lying between them. Germline lookup yields CDR1 SQVTM and CDR2 ANQGSEA. The CDR3 is made up of 12 amino acids. This chain's CDR3 is CSVEGELVGQYF. CDR3 DNA sequence: TGCAGCGTTGAGGGGGAATTGGTCGGGCAGTACTTC.

The V call is TRBV6-1, the J call TRBJ2-7, with D perhaps matching TRBD1 (5 bases). CDR1 and CDR2 (germline): MNHNS, SASEGT. CDR3 length: 13 residues. Trimming cost V 6 bases and J 0 bases, with 9 bases left between them. DNA for the CDR3: TGTGCCAGCAGAGGGGTAGTCTCCTACGAGCAGTACTTC. It codes for CASRGVVSYEQYF.

The chain employs TRBV28 and TRBJ2-3, with 8 bases lining up with TRBD1. Germline assignment: CDR1 MDHEN and CDR2 SYDVKM. After removal of 3 bases from V and 4 bases from J, the junction contained 3 bases not matched to a gene. The CDR3 length is 14 residues. CDR3 protein: CASSFRGPADTQYF. CDR3 coding DNA: TGTGCCAGCAGTTTCAGGGGGCCCGCAGATACGCAGTATTTT. Complete variable domain (other parts from reference TRBV28 and TRBJ2-3): DVKVTQSSRYLVKRTGEKVFLECVQDMDHENMFWYRQDPGLGLRLIYFSYDVKMKEKGDIPEGYSVSREKKERFSLILESASTNQTSMYLCASSFRGPADTQYFGPGTRLTVL.

As to this clone: The same CDR3 can be traced to other DNA sequences in this sample. The V call is TRBV29-1, the J call TRBJ2-2; a possible D gene is TRBD1 (6 bases). CDR1 is SQVTM and CDR2 is ANQGSEA in the germline V gene. Deletions cut 7 bases from V and 0 bases from J, with 6 bases between. CDR3 length equals 12 residues. CDR3 nucleotide sequence: TGCAGCGGGACAGCGAACACCGGGGAGCTGTTTTTT. It is translated as CSGTANTGELFF.

V is TRBV4-3 and J is TRBJ1-5; D gene unclear. V gave up 0 bases and J gave up 5 bases, with 8 bases separating them. The CDR3 is 14 amino acids. Germline V gene data show CDR1 as LGHNA and CDR2 as YSLEER. The CDR3 DNA is TGCGCCAGCAGCCAAGATATACTGGATCAGCCCCAGCATTTT. Its translation: CASSQDILDQPQHF.

The chain couples TRBV27 to TRBJ2-1; TRBD1 might be the D (5 bases). The CDR3 has 13 amino acids. Germline CDR1 is MNHEY and CDR2 is SMNVEV (reference sequence). Trimming removed 3 bases at V and 6 bases at J, with 9 bases between. In DNA form, the CDR3 reads TGTGCCAGCAGTTTCCCCAGGGCCAATGAGCAGTTCTTC. Translation: CASSFPRANEQFF.

The chain is built from TRBV4-1 and TRBJ2-5; perhaps D is TRBD1 or TRBD2 (5 bases each). The germline V and J ends were trimmed by 6 bases and 1 base, with 18 bases remaining between them. The germline V gene encodes CDR1 MGHRA and CDR2 YSYEKL. The CDR3 is made up of 16 amino acids. The CDR3 spells CASSTKRGTLQETQYF. DNA for the CDR3: TGCGCCAGCAGTACTAAAAGAGGGACCCTCCAAGAGACCCAGTACTTC.

The CDR3 is CASSSGQKKQFF. The CDR3 DNA sequence: TGTGCCAGCAGTTCAGGACAAAAAAAGCAGTTCTTC. The chain links TRBV5-6 to TRBJ2-1, with D possibly TRBD1 on 5 matching bases. V was trimmed by 5 bases and J by 11 bases, leaving 14 bases between them. The CDR3 has 12 residues. Germline CDR1 reads SGHDT; CDR2 reads YYEEEE.

Turning to this clone: This same CDR3 is encoded by further DNA sequences in the sample. The rearrangement joins TRBV9 to TRBJ1-4, with D maybe TRBD1 (5 bases). Germline loops: CDR1 SGDLS, CDR2 YYNGEE. The CDR3 has 14 residues. V lost 0 bases and J 4 bases, leaving 7 bases between the germline ends. CDR3 region: CASSVGQGNEKLFF. The CDR3 region has the DNA TGTGCCAGCAGCGTAGGCCAGGGTAATGAAAAACTGTTTTTT.

The rearrangement joins TRBV7-9 to TRBJ2-7, with D perhaps matching TRBD2 (6 bases). Trimming took 4 bases from V and 5 from J, leaving 18 bases between them. Germline V gene lookup returns CDR1 SEHNR and CDR2 FQNEAQ (reference sequence). The CDR3 has 15 residues. The CDR3, as DNA: TGTGCCAGCAGCTACGAACCGGGCGGGAATGACGAGCAGTACTTC. Translation: CASSYEPGGNDEQYF.

A note on this clone: Other DNA sequences in the same sample also yield this CDR3. J is TRBJ2-1 and V is TRBV9, with D possibly matching TRBD1 (5 bases). V lost 0 bases and J 3 bases, leaving 10 bases between the germline ends. Per germline, CDR1 SGDLS and CDR2 YYNGEE. The CDR3 covers 15 residues. The chain's CDR3 is CASSVEGVNYNEQFF. Here the CDR3 DNA reads TGTGCCAGCAGCGTAGAAGGGGTCAACTACAATGAGCAGTTCTTC.

The chain joins TRBV6-1 to TRBJ2-1; 9 bases match TRBD2. Germline assignment: CDR1 MNHNS and CDR2 SASEGT. V lost 4 bases, J lost 3 bases, and 10 bases stayed unmatched. This CDR3 spans 17 amino acids. The CDR3 is CASSGGTSPTIYNEQFF. In nucleotides, the CDR3 is TGTGCCAGCAGTGGAGGGACTAGCCCTACAATCTACAATGAGCAGTTCTTC.

CDR3 in DNA: TGTGCCAGCAGCTTCGGGTGGGAGACCCAGTACTTC. Its protein product is CASSFGWETQYF. The chain combines TRBV5-6 with TRBJ2-5; D gene uncertain. The CDR3 loop spans 12 amino acids. CDR1 and CDR2 (germline): SGHDT, YYEEEE. Trimming took off 2 bases at V and 5 bases at J, with 7 bases between the two ends.

On this clone itself: The sample has other DNA sequences that encode this CDR3 too. The chain combines TRBV9 with TRBJ2-7, with TRBD1 matching 10 bases. V dropped 1 base and J dropped 3; count of bases not matched to a gene: 4. CDR1 and CDR2 (germline): SGDLS, YYNGEE. This CDR3 region has 15 residues. The CDR3 reads CASSVSRDRGYEQYF. CDR3 nucleotides: TGTGCCAGCAGCGTAAGCCGGGACAGGGGCTACGAGCAGTACTTC.

The J gene is TRBJ1-6, the V gene TRBV6-1, with 7 bases that match TRBD1. Germline values: CDR1 MNHNS, CDR2 SASEGT. The CDR3 runs to 18 residues. After removal of 2 bases from V and 2 bases from J, the junction contained 9 bases not matched to a gene. CDR3 in amino acids: CASSEKQGLSAYNSPLHF. CDR3 nucleotide sequence: TGTGCCAGCAGTGAAAAACAGGGGCTGAGCGCCTATAATTCACCCCTCCACTTT.

V usage is TRBV4-1 and J usage is TRBJ1-1; D is unclear. This CDR3 region has 17 residues. The germline V and J ends were trimmed by 1 base and 1 base, with 16 bases remaining between them. CDR1 is MGHRA and CDR2 is YSYEKL in the germline V gene. Written as DNA, the CDR3 is TGCGCCAGCAGCCAAGTTCCCAGACAACAACCGAACACTGAAGCTTTCTTT. It translates to CASSQVPRQQPNTEAFF.

The chain couples TRBV6-1 to TRBJ2-2; 14 bases are a match to TRBD2. Germline trimming cut 4 bases from V and 4 bases from J; bases unmatched to any gene: 5. The germline gives CDR1 MNHNS, CDR2 SASEGT. The CDR3 sequence is 17 residues long. The CDR3 bases are TGTGCCAGCAGTGGACTAGCGGGGGGGCCTGGCACCGGGGAGCTGTTTTTT. Protein sequence: CASSGLAGGPGTGELFF.

The chain joins TRBV7-6 to TRBJ2-1, with TRBD2 matching over 13 bases. The CDR3 loop spans 16 amino acids. Trimming took 1 base from V and 8 from J; bases not matched to a gene: 5. Per germline, CDR1 SGHVS and CDR2 FNYEAQ. Written as DNA, the CDR3 is TGTGCCAGCAGCTTAGGGACTAGCGGGAGTTTCCATGAGCAGTTCTTC. Translation gives CASSLGTSGSFHEQFF.

This sequence joins TRBV13 and TRBJ2-6; possibly TRBD1 or TRBD2 for D (5 bases each). CDR3 length: 16 amino acids. The V gene's germline CDR1 is PRHDT and CDR2 FYEKMQ (reference sequence). V was cut by 1 base and J by 2 bases, with 9 bases left in between. DNA of the CDR3: TGTGCCAGCAGCTTAGAGGGGAGCACTGGGGCCAACGTCCTGACTTTC. Protein: CASSLEGSTGANVLTF.

The V gene is TRBV13, the J gene TRBJ2-3; TRBD1 might be the D (6 bases). Trimming stripped 0 bases from V and 8 bases from J, with 9 bases between. The CDR3 loop spans 13 amino acids. Per germline, CDR1 PRHDT and CDR2 FYEKMQ (reference sequence). The CDR3 loop reads CASSLGGGSTQYF. The CDR3, as DNA: TGTGCCAGCAGCTTAGGAGGGGGAAGTACGCAGTATTTT.

V gene TRBV4-1 combines with J gene TRBJ1-5; D ambiguous. There are 16 residues in the CDR3. Trimming removed 0 bases from V and 3 bases from J, with 12 bases in between. Per the germline V gene, CDR1 is MGHRA and CDR2 is YSYEKL. For the CDR3, the DNA is TGCGCCAGCAGCCAAGAGAGGTCCGGGCCCAATCAGCCCCAGCATTTT. This codes for CASSQERSGPNQPQHF.

The chain employs TRBV19 and TRBJ2-7, with no clear D. V was shortened by 1 base and J by 4 bases, with 17 bases between the two germline ends. Germline V gene lookup returns CDR1 LNHDA and CDR2 SQIVND (reference sequence). The CDR3 spans 16 residues. CDR3 sequence (DNA): TGTGCCAGTAGTATAGCCTTTCCCTCAGGTTTGTACGAGCAGTACTTC. This gives the protein CASSIAFPSGLYEQYF.

This chain's CDR3 is CASSLSGGAGSPLHF. In nucleotides, the CDR3 is TGTGCCAGCAGCTTGTCTGGGGGGGCAGGGTCACCCCTCCACTTT. This chain uses TRBV5-6 with TRBJ1-6, with a weak D call TRBD1 (6 bases). Deletions cut 1 base from V and 10 bases from J, with 15 bases between. The germline V gene encodes CDR1 SGHDT and CDR2 YYEEEE. The CDR3 spans 15 residues.

A remark on this clone: The same CDR3 can be traced to other DNA sequences in this sample. The chain uses TRBV27 and TRBJ2-7; the match to TRBD1 covers 7 bases. In germline, CDR1 is MNHEY, CDR2 SMNVEV (reference sequence). This CDR3 spans 14 amino acids. V trimming: 5 bases; J trimming: 1 base; junction bases outside the gene matches: 5. The CDR3 loop reads CASSVRDSSYEQYF. The CDR3 nucleotides are TGTGCCAGCAGTGTACGGGACAGTTCCTACGAGCAGTACTTC.

The chain is built from TRBV30 and TRBJ1-3; no clear D gene. Trimming cost V 2 bases and J 0 bases, with 8 bases left between them. The CDR3 sequence is 14 residues long. The germline gives CDR1 GTSNPN, CDR2 SVGIG (reference sequence). CDR3 in amino acids: CAWSLGSSGNTIYF. CDR3 coding DNA: TGTGCCTGGAGTTTAGGGAGCTCTGGAAACACCATATATTTT.

The V call is TRBV18, the J call TRBJ2-1; D unresolved. The germline V gene has CDR1 KGHSH and CDR2 LQKENI. CDR3 length equals 14 residues. Trimming pared 3 bases from V and 8 bases from J, leaving 14 bases between. The CDR3 DNA follows: TGTGCCAGCTCACCGAGACCCTCTCCGGATGAGCAGTTCTTC. This encodes CASSPRPSPDEQFF.